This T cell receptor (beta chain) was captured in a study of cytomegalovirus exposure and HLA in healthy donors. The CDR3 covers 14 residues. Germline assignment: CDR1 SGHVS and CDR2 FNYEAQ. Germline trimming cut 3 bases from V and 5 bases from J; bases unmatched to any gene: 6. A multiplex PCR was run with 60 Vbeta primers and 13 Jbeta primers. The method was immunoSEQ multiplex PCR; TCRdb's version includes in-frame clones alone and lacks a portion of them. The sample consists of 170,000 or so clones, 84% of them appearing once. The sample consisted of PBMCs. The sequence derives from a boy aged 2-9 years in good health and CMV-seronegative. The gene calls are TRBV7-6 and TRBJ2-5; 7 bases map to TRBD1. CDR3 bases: TGTGCCAGCAGCTTTAGACAGGGTCGGGAGACCCAGTACTTC. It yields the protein CASSFRQGRETQYF.